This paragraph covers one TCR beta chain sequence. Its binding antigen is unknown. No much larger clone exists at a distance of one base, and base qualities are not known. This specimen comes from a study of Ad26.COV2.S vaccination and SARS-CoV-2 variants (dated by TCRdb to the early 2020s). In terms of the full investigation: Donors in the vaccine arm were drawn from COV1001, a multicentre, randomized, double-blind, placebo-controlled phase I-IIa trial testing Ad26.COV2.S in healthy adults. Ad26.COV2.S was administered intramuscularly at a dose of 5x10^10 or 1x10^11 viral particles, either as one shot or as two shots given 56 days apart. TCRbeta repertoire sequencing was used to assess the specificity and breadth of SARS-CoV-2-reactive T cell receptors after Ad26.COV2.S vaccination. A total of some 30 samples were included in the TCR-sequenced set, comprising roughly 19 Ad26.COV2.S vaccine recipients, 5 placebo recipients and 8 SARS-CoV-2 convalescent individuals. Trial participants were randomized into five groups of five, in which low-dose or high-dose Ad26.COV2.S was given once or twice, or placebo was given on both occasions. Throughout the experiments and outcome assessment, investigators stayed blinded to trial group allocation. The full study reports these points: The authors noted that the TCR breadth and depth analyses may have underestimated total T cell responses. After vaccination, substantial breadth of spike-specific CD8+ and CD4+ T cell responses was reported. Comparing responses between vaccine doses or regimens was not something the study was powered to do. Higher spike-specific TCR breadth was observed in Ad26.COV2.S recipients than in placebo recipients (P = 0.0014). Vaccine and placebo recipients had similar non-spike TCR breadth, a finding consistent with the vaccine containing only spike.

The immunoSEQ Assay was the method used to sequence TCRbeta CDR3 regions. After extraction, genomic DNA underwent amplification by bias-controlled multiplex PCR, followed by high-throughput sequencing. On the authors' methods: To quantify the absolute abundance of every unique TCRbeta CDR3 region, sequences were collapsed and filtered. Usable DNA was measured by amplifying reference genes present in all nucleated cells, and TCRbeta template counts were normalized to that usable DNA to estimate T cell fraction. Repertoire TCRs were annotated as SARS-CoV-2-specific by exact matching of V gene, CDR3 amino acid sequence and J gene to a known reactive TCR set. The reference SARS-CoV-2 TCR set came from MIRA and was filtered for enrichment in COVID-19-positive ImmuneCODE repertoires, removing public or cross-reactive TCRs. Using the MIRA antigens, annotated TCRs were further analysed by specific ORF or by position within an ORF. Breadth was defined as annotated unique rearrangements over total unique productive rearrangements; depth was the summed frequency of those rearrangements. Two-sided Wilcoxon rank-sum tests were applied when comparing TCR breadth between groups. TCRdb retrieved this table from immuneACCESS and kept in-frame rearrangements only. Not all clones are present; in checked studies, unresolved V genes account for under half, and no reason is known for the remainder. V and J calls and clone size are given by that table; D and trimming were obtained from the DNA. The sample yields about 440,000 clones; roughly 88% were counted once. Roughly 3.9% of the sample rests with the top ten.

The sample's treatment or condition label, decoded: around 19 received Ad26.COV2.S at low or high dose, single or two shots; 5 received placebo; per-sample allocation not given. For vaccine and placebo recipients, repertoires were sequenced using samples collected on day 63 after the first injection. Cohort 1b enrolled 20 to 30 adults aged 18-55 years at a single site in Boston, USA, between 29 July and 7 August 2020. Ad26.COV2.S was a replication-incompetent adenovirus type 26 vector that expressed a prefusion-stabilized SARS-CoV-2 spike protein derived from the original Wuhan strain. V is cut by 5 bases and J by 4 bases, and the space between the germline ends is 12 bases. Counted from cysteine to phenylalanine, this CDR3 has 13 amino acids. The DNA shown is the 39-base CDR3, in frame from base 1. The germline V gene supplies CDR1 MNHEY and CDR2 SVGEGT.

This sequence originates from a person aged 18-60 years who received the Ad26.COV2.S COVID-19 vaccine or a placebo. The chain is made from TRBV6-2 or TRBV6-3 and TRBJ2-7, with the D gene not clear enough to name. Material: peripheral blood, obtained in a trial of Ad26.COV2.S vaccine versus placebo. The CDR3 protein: CASSPDGLYEQYF. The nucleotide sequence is TGTGCCAGCAGTCCGGACGGATTATACGAGCAGTACTTC.